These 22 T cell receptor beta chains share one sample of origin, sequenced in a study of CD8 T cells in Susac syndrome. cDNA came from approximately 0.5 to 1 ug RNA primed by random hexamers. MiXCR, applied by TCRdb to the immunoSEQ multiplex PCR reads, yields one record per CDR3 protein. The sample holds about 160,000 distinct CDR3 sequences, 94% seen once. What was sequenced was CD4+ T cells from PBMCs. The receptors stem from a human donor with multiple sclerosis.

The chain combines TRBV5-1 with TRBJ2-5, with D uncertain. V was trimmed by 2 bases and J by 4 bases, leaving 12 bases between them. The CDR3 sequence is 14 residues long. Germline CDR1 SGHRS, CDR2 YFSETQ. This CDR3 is CASSFVDGLETQYF. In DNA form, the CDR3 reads TGCGCCAGCAGCTTTGTGGACGGATTAGAGACCCAGTACTTC.

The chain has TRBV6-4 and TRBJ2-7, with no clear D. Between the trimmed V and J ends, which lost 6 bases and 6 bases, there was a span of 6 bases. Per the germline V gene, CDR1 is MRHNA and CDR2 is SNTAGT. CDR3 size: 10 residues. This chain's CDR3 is CASSRSEQYF. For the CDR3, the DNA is TGTGCCAGCAGCCGGAGCGAGCAGTACTTC.

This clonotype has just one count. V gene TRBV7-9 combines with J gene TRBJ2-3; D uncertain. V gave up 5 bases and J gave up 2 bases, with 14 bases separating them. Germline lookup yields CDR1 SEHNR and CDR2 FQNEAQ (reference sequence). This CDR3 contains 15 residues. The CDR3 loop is CASSSPVGPTDTQYF. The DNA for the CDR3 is TGTGCCAGCAGCAGTCCGGTTGGTCCCACAGATACGCAGTATTTT.

The CDR3 region is CASSPGTGTGANVLTF. The DNA for the CDR3 is TGCGCCAGCAGTCCCGGGACAGGGACTGGGGCCAACGTCCTGACTTTC. The chain joins TRBV23-1 to TRBJ2-6, with 9 bases identical to TRBD1. TRBV23-1 is assigned to the ORF class and has an uncertain function. V trimming: 4 bases; J trimming: 2 bases; junction bases outside the gene matches: 3. The CDR3 length is 16 residues.

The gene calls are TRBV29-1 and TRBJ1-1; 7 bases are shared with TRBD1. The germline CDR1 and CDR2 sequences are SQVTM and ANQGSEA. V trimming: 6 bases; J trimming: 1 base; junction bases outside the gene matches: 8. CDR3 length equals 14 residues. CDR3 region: CSVAPGTANTEAFF. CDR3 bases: TGCAGCGTCGCGCCCGGGACAGCGAACACTGAAGCTTTCTTT.

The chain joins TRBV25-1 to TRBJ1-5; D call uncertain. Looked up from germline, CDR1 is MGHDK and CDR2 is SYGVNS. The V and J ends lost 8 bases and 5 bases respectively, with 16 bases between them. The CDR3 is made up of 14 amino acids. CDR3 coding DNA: TGTGCCAGCGGCTTGCTATACGCGGATCAGCCCCAGCATTTT. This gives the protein CASGLLYADQPQHF. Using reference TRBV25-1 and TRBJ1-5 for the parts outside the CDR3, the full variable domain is EADIYQTPRYLVIGTGKKITLECSQTMGHDKMYWYQQDPGMELHLIHYSYGVNSTEKGDLSSESTVSRIRTEHFPLTLESARPSHTSQYLCASGLLYADQPQHFGDGTRLSIL.

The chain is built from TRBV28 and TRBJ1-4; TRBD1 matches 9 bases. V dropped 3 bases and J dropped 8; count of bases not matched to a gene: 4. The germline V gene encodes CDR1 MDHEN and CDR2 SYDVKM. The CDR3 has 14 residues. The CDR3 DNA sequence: TGTGCCAGCAGTTTCCCGGGGACAGGGGAAAAACTGTTTTTT. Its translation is CASSFPGTGEKLFF.

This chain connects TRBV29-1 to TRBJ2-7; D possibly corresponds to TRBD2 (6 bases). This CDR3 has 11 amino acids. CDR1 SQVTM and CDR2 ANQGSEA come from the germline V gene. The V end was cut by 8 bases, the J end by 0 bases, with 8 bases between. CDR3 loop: CSWRDSYEQYF. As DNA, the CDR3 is TGCAGCTGGAGGGACTCCTACGAGCAGTACTTC.

CDR3 residues: CATMGSYREPFF. The CDR3 nucleotides are TGTGCCACTATGGGGAGTTACCGGGAACCGTTCTTC. The V call is TRBV10-3, the J call TRBJ2-1, with a possible D match to TRBD2 (5 bases). The ends were cut back, 10 bases at V and 15 bases at J, with 22 bases in the middle. The CDR3 has 12 amino acids. In germline, CDR1 is ENHRY, CDR2 SYGVKD.

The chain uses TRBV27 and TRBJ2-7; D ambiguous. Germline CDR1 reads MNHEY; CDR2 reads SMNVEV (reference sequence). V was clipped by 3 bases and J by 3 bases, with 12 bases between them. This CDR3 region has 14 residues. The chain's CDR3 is CASSFRNNRYEQYF. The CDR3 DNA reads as TGTGCCAGCAGTTTTCGAAACAACCGCTACGAGCAGTACTTC.

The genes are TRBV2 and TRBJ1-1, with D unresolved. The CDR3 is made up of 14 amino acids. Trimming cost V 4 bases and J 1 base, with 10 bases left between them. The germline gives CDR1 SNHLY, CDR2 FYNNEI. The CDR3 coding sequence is TGTGCCAGCAGTGCGGAGGGCGGGAACACTGAAGCTTTCTTT. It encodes CASSAEGGNTEAFF. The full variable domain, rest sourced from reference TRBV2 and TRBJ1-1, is EPEVTQTPSHQVTQMGQEVILRCVPISNHLYFYWYRQILGQKVEFLVSFYNNEISEKSEIFDDQFSVERPDGSNFTLKIRSTKLEDSAMYFCASSAEGGNTEAFFGQGTRLTVV.

The CDR3 nucleotides are TGTGCCACCAGTGATTCCAGGGATGAGAATGGCTACACCTTC. This translates into CATSDSRDENGYTF. The chain employs TRBV24-1 and TRBJ1-2; D might be TRBD1 (5 bases). Trimming took off 2 bases at V and 6 bases at J, with 12 bases between the two ends. From germline, CDR1 is KGHDR and CDR2 SFDVKD. The CDR3 covers 14 residues.

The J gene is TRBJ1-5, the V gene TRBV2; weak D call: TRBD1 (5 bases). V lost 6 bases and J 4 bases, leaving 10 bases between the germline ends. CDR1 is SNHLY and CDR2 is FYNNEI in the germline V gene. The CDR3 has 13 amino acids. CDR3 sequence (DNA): TGTGCCAGCAGCCGAGCAGGGAATCAGCCCCAGCATTTT. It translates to CASSRAGNQPQHF.

The CDR3 sequence is CASSRGYRDNQETQYF. The CDR3 DNA is TGCGCCAGCAGCCGGGGATACCGGGACAACCAAGAGACCCAGTACTTC. This rearrangement joins TRBV4-1 to TRBJ2-5; a possible D gene is TRBD1 (6 bases). Germline values: CDR1 MGHRA, CDR2 YSYEKL. V gave up 4 bases and J gave up 0 bases, with 15 bases separating them. This CDR3 is 16 amino acids long.

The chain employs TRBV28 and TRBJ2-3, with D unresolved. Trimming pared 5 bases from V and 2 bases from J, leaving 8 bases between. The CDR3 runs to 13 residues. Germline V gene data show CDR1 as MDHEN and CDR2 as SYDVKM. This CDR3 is CASSTDNTDTQYF. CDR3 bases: TGTGCCAGCAGTACCGACAACACAGATACGCAGTATTTT.

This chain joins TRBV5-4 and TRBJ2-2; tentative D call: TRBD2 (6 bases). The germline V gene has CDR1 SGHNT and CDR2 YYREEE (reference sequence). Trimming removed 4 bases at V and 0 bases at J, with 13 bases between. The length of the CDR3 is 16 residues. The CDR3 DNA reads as TGTGCCAGCAGCACGGGCGGGATTTCGAACACCGGGGAGCTGTTTTTT. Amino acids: CASSTGGISNTGELFF.

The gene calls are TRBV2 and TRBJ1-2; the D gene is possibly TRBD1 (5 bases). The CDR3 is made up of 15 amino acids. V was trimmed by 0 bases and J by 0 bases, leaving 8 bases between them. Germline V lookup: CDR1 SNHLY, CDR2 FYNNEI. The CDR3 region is CASSEAQGANYGYTF. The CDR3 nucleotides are TGTGCCAGCAGTGAAGCGCAGGGTGCTAACTATGGCTACACCTTC.

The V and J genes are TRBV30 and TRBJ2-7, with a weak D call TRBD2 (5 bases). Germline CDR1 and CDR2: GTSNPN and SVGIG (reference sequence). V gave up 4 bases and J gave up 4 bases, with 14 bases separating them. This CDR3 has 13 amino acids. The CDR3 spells CAWTPGRMYEQYF. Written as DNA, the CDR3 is TGTGCCTGGACCCCGGGAAGGATGTACGAGCAGTACTTC.

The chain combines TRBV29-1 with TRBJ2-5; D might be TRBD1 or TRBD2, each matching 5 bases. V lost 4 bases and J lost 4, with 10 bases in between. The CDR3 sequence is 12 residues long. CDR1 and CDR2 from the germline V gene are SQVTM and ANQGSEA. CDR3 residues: CSVAEGTETQYF. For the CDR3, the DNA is TGCAGCGTTGCCGAGGGGACAGAGACCCAGTACTTC.

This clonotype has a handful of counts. CDR3 nucleotides: TGTGCCAGCACCCGGGACAACACTGAAGCTTTCTTT. Translating gives CASTRDNTEAFF. The rearrangement links TRBV6-2 or TRBV6-3 to TRBJ1-1; possible D gene TRBD1, 5 bases. There are 12 residues in the CDR3. Germline V gene data show CDR1 as MNHEY and CDR2 as SVGEGT. Trimming took off 7 bases at V and 2 bases at J, with 8 bases between the two ends.

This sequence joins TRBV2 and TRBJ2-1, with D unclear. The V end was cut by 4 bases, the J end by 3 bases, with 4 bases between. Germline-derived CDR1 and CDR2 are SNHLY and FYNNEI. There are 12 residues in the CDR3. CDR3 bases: TGTGCCAGCAGTGCAGACTACAATGAGCAGTTCTTC. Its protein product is CASSADYNEQFF.

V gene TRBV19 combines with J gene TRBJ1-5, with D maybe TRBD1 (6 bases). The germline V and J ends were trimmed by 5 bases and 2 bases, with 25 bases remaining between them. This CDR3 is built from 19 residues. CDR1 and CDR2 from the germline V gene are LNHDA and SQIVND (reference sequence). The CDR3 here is CASSGGPGHLGLGNQPQHF. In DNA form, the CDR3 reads TGTGCCAGTAGTGGGGGACCGGGACACCTTGGGCTGGGCAATCAGCCCCAGCATTTT.